This T cell receptor (beta chain) was documented in a study of early T cells in non-severe SARS-CoV-2 infection. Germline CDR1 is SGHTA and CDR2 is FQGNSA. This CDR3 has 16 residues. The V and J ends lost 5 bases and 0 bases, in that order; junction bases with no gene match: 7. This clonotype has ten or more counts. Unique molecular identifier tags were affixed to discrete cDNA molecules. TCRdb reprocessed the 5' RACE reads with MiXCR, giving one entry per CDR3 protein. The sample includes around 84,000 distinct CDR3 sequences, around an eighth seen only once; the top ten take roughly 6.4%. What was sequenced was whole blood. This receptor was obtained from an adult who was a healthcare worker with PCR-confirmed SARS-CoV-2 infection or an uninfected control (not recorded which). The chain uses TRBV7-2 and TRBJ2-1, with 7 bases that match TRBD2. The CDR3 loop reads CASSNDPGGSYNEQFF. DNA of the CDR3: TGTGCCAGCAGCAACGACCCGGGGGGCTCCTACAATGAGCAGTTCTTC.